Sequencing of this T cell receptor beta chain was carried out in a study of neurological immune-mediated disorders. 5'RACE employing 10-nucleotide random UMIs yielded the cDNA. MiXCR, run by TCRdb on the 5' RACE reads, gives a single entry per CDR3 protein. The profile covers 49,000 or so distinct CDR3 sequences, with roughly 17% appearing a single time and 3.5% to 4.5% taken by the ten largest. Study-level points and caveats: Expanded clones shared no identical CDR3 amino acid sequences across subjects, which suggested private TCR-beta repertoires in all groups.

This clonotype appeared many times. Its matching antigen is unknown. V lost 10 bases and J lost 2, with 13 bases in between. The germline V gene has CDR1 SGHTA and CDR2 FQGNSA. The CDR3 consists of 13 residues. The sequenced material came from PBMCs. The chain links TRBV7-2 to TRBJ2-3; tentatively, D is TRBD1 (5 bases). The clonotype comes from a man aged 55 to 70 in good health. CDR3 DNA sequence: TGTGCCACCAAGGGGCGGTCCACAGATACGCAGTATTTT. This encodes CATKGRSTDTQYF. Variable domain in full (rest from reference TRBV7-2 and TRBJ2-3): GAGVSQSPSNKVTEKGKDVELRCDPISGHTALYWYRQSLGQGLEFLIYFQGNSAPDKSGLPSDRFSAERTGGSVSTLTIQRTQQEDSAVYLCATKGRSTDTQYFGPGTRLTVL.